Following are 18 T cell receptor beta chains from one sample sequenced in a study of blood T cell repertoires in COVID-19. The method was immunoSEQ multiplex PCR; TCRdb's version includes in-frame clones alone and lacks a portion of them. The sample includes around 95,000 clones, less than 90% seen only once; the top ten take about 6.9%. The specimen sequenced was peripheral blood. The receptors were sampled from a man aged 30-40 years in a cohort sampled during active COVID-19.

J is TRBJ1-5 and V is TRBV28, with TRBD1 identical over 9 bases. The CDR3 contains 14 residues. Losses at the gene ends were 6 bases for V and 8 bases for J; bases not matched to a gene: 8. Germline loops: CDR1 MDHEN, CDR2 SYDVKM. The CDR3 coding sequence is TGTGCCAGCAGCCCTGGACAGGGGAGTAAGCCCCAGCATTTT. Translated, it gives CASSPGQGSKPQHF.

The chain combines TRBV9 with TRBJ2-1; TRBD1 aligns across 10 bases. In germline, CDR1 is SGDLS, CDR2 YYNGEE. The CDR3 runs to 15 residues. With V trimmed by 2 bases and J by 5 bases, 4 bases remained unmatched. CDR3 region: CASSVGGQGHNEQFF. CDR3 in DNA: TGTGCCAGCAGCGTCGGGGGACAGGGGCACAATGAGCAGTTCTTC.

Here the CDR3 DNA reads TGTGCCAGCAGCTGGGACAGAACCTACGAGCAGTACTTC. Translating it yields CASSWDRTYEQYF. The genes are TRBV5-5 and TRBJ2-7, with 7 bases matching TRBD1. Germline assignment: CDR1 SGHKS and CDR2 YYEKEE (reference sequence). CDR3 length: 13 residues. V was pared by 3 bases and J by 2 bases, with 2 bases of the junction left unmatched.

This chain uses TRBV2 with TRBJ2-7; a weak D match, TRBD2 (7 bases). The CDR3 consists of 18 residues. V was trimmed by 7 bases and J by 2 bases, leaving 27 bases between them. CDR1 SNHLY and CDR2 FYNNEI come from the germline V gene. The CDR3: CASMPGGGARISPYEQYF. CDR3 coding DNA: TGTGCCAGCATGCCAGGAGGGGGGGCCCGTATTAGCCCCTACGAGCAGTACTTC. Filled out from reference TRBV2 and TRBJ2-7, the complete variable domain reads EPEVTQTPSHQVTQMGQEVILRCVPISNHLYFYWYRQILGQKVEFLVSFYNNEISEKSEIFDDQFSVERPDGSNFTLKIRSTKLEDSAMYFCASMPGGGARISPYEQYFGPGTRLTVT.

V usage is TRBV6-5 and J usage is TRBJ2-1; 7 nucleotides line up with TRBD2. V lost 10 bases and J lost 4; bases outside the gene matches: 10. The CDR3 loop spans 14 amino acids. The germline V gene encodes CDR1 MNHEY and CDR2 SVGAGI. Written as DNA, the CDR3 is TGTGCCACCCAGCGGGACGGGACGTACAATGAGCAGTTCTTC. Residues: CATQRDGTYNEQFF.

The gene calls are TRBV28 and TRBJ2-5; the match to TRBD1 covers 9 bases. Germline CDR1 reads MDHEN; CDR2 reads SYDVKM. Trimming cost V 8 bases and J 5 bases; bases outside gene matches: 9. The CDR3 consists of 14 residues. The CDR3, as DNA: TGTGCCAGCGCCTGGACAGGGGCTTGGGAGACCCAGTACTTC. It specifies CASAWTGAWETQYF.

The chain employs TRBV7-3 and TRBJ1-1; TRBD1 might be the D (6 bases). The germline gives CDR1 SGHTA, CDR2 FQGTGA. The CDR3 loop spans 15 amino acids. Trimming took 4 bases from V and 2 from J, leaving 14 bases between them. As DNA, the CDR3 is TGTGCCAGCAGCTCCGCTGGGGGCTTTAACACTGAAGCTTTCTTT. Amino acid sequence: CASSSAGGFNTEAFF.

V and J are TRBV15 and TRBJ2-1, with 10 bases lining up with TRBD1. The germline CDR1 and CDR2 sequences are LNHNV and YYDKDF (reference sequence). With 1 base clipped from V and 4 bases from J, the junction kept 1 base outside the gene matches. This CDR3 spans 15 amino acids. CDR3 DNA sequence: TGTGCCACCAGCAGAGGGACAGGGGGGTACAATGAGCAGTTCTTC. Protein: CATSRGTGGYNEQFF.

The chain links TRBV7-2 to TRBJ1-2; D gene uncertain. CDR1 is SGHTA and CDR2 is FQGNSA in the germline V gene. Trimming took off 5 bases at V and 2 bases at J, with 15 bases between the two ends. CDR3 length equals 15 residues. The CDR3 DNA is TGTGCCAGCAGCCTCACTAGAGCCCCCAACTATGGCTACACCTTC. This codes for CASSLTRAPNYGYTF.

The chain couples TRBV3-1 (or the pseudogene TRBV3-2) to TRBJ2-5; 11 nucleotides align to TRBD2. This CDR3 region has 15 residues. The V segment lost 4 bases and the J segment 5 bases; nucleotides outside the gene matches: 6. Per germline, CDR1 LGHDT and CDR2 YNNKEL (reference sequence). CDR3 DNA sequence: TGTGCCAGCAGCCTCGGACTAGCGGGTGGGGAGACCCAGTACTTC. Its translation: CASSLGLAGGETQYF.

V and J are TRBV7-8 and TRBJ2-7; 8 nucleotides match TRBD1. The CDR3 is made up of 15 amino acids. With 3 bases clipped from V and 3 bases from J, the junction kept 7 bases outside the gene matches. Germline-derived CDR1 and CDR2 are SGHVS and FQNEAQ. CDR3 sequence: CASSFAGTGNYEQYF. As DNA, the CDR3 is TGTGCCAGCAGCTTCGCCGGGACAGGAAACTACGAGCAGTACTTC.

This chain links TRBV9 with TRBJ2-2, with TRBD1 identical over 8 bases. The length of the CDR3 is 16 residues. Germline V CDR1 and CDR2: SGDLS, YYNGEE. The V segment lost 2 bases and the J segment 0 bases; nucleotides outside the gene matches: 3. Here the CDR3 DNA reads TGTGCCAGCAGCGTGCAGGGACAGGCGAACACCGGGGAGCTGTTTTTT. It codes for CASSVQGQANTGELFF.

This clone was counted between two and nine times. V usage is TRBV7-9 and J usage is TRBJ2-7; 7 bases match TRBD1. The germline V gene encodes CDR1 SEHNR and CDR2 FQNEAQ (reference sequence). This CDR3 is built from 15 residues. Trimming took 4 bases from V and 4 from J; bases not matched to a gene: 10. CDR3 coding DNA: TGTGCCAGCAGCTCTCTCCCCGGGACAGAGTACGAGCAGTACTTC. Amino acid sequence: CASSSLPGTEYEQYF. Full variable domain (missing parts from reference TRBV7-9 and TRBJ2-7): DTGVSQNPRHKITKRGQNVTFRCDPISEHNRLYWYRQTLGQGPEFLTYFQNEAQLEKSRLLSDRFSAERPKGSFSTLEIQRTEQGDSAMYLCASSSLPGTEYEQYFGPGTRLTVT.

The V call is TRBV5-1, the J call TRBJ2-3; 9 bases match TRBD1. V was pared by 0 bases and J by 3 bases, with 2 bases of the junction left unmatched. Germline V gives CDR1 SGHRS, CDR2 YFSETQ. This CDR3 is built from 15 residues. CDR3: CASSLGDRETDTQYF. Written as DNA, the CDR3 is TGCGCCAGCAGCTTGGGGGACAGGGAAACAGATACGCAGTATTTT.

The genes are TRBV19 and TRBJ2-7; TRBD1 agrees at 7 bases. The germline V gene has CDR1 LNHDA and CDR2 SQIVND (reference sequence). With V trimmed by 3 bases and J by 2 bases, 10 bases remained unmatched. CDR3 length: 16 amino acids. CDR3 region: CASSIDRVGRTYEQYF. CDR3 nucleotides: TGTGCCAGTAGTATCGACAGGGTTGGAAGGACCTACGAGCAGTACTTC.

The rearrangement uses TRBV30 and TRBJ2-2; 9 bases map to TRBD1. V was clipped by 1 base and J by 7 bases; unmatched bases: 16. This CDR3 region has 18 residues. Germline assignment: CDR1 GTSNPN and CDR2 SVGIG (reference sequence). The CDR3 DNA follows: TGTGCCTGGAGTGGCGGTCGGGACAGGGTGCTTTTGGTCGGGGAGCTGTTTTTT. Translation: CAWSGGRDRVLLVGELFF.

The rearrangement uses TRBV4-2 and TRBJ2-6; 9 bases agree with TRBD1. The CDR3 is 18 residues long. The germline V gene has CDR1 LGHNA and CDR2 YNFKEQ. After removal of 3 bases from V and 0 bases from J, the junction contained 6 bases not matched to a gene. The CDR3 here is CASSQMGQGPSGANVLTF. CDR3 DNA: TGTGCCAGCAGCCAGATGGGACAGGGCCCCTCTGGGGCCAACGTCCTGACTTTC.

This clone was seen a few times. The same CDR3 is also encoded by other DNA sequences in this sample. The chain recombines TRBV19 with TRBJ2-5, with D uncertain. Trimming removed 3 bases from V and 5 bases from J, with 4 bases in between. CDR3 length: 11 residues. Germline loops: CDR1 LNHDA, CDR2 SQIVND (reference sequence). The CDR3 region has the DNA TGTGCCAGTAGTATTTCGGAGACCCAGTACTTC. Translated, it gives CASSISETQYF.